A single T cell receptor (beta chain) is shown here with its context. The target antigen is unknown. This specimen comes from a study of blood T cells in healthy people across ages. From germline, CDR1 is DFQATT and CDR2 SNEGSKA (reference sequence). V was clipped by 5 bases and J by 0 bases; unmatched bases: 8. The CDR3 has 15 residues. The authors ran a second PCR of 7 to 11 cycles using a sample-barcoded 5' primer and a J-beta primer mix. TCRdb re-derived calls from the 5' RACE reads in MiXCR, one entry per CDR3 protein. The sample holds 1.5 million to 2 million distinct CDR3 sequences, around half seen once. Points from the study as a whole: The percentage of naive T cells correlated strongly with TCR beta diversity.

The sequence was obtained from a woman aged 40 to 50 in good health. Sequenced: blood. The genes are TRBV20-1 and TRBJ2-3, with 7 nucleotides matching TRBD2. The CDR3 here is CSAGISSGSTDTQYF. CDR3 nucleotides: TGCAGTGCTGGAATATCTAGCGGTAGCACAGATACGCAGTATTTT.